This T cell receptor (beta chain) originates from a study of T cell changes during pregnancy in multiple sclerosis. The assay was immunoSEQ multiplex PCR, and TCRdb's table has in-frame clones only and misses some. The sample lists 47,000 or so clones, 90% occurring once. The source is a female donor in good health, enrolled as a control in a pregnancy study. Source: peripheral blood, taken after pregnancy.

Here the CDR3 reads CASKAGGSYNSPLHF. CDR3 nucleotides: TGTGCCAGCAAAGCAGGGGGCTCCTATAATTCACCCCTCCACTTT. J is TRBJ1-6 and V is TRBV6-5; 7 nucleotides align to TRBD1. Germline-derived CDR1 and CDR2 are MNHEY and SVGAGI. The CDR3 consists of 15 residues. V shed 7 bases and J 0 bases; nucleotides not matched to a gene: 3.